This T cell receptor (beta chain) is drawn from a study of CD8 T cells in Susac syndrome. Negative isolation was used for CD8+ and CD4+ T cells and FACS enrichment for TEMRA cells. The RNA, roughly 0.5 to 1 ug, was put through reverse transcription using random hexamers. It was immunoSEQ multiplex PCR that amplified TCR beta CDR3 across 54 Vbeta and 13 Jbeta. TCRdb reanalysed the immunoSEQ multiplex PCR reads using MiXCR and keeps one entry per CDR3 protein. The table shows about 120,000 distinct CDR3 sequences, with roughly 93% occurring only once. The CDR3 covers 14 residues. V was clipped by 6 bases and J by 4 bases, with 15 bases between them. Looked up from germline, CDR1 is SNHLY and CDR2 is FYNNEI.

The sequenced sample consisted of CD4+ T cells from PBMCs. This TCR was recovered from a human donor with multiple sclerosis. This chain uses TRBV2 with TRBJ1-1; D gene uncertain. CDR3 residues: CASRSQIGFTEAFF. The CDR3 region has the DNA TGTGCCAGCAGGTCGCAGATTGGTTTCACTGAAGCTTTCTTT.